This TCR beta chain derives from a study of beta chain features in type 1 diabetes (dated by TCRdb to the late 2010s). In the study overall: No differences in mean age, gender distribution, total cell number or subset yield were found between patients and healthy donors. A total of under 120,000,000 sorted cells were examined across all samples, and RNA yield correlated strongly with the number of cells per subset. In the study, TCRB repertoires of sorted circulating CD4+ T cell subsets from recently diagnosed type 1 diabetes patients were compared with those of matched healthy donors. Whereas all 30 or so donors provided naive and central memory subsets, regulatory and stem cell-like memory subsets were isolated from just 8 patients and roughly eight healthy donors. What the work shows at the level of the full study, not this receptor alone: Naive, central memory and regulatory TCRB repertoires appeared to be more similar among patients than among healthy donors. Because small numbers of individuals were included in the HLA sub-analyses, any influence of HLA type on TCRB rearrangement was left unresolved. PCR might favor shorter templates, but patient and control samples were amplified and corrected together, so any skew would affect both groups equally. In all four CD4+ subsets, TCRB CDR3 length was moderately but significantly shorter in type 1 diabetes patients. Patients with type 1 diabetes made fewer insertions and deleted more nucleotides at VDJ recombination sites, implying thymic rearrangement abnormalities. Sequencing cDNA rather than genomic DNA could over-represent highly expressing activated cells, although activation and CD3 levels did not differ between groups.

Each donor gave one peripheral blood draw, roughly 110 mL on average, collected into heparinised tubes. A BD FACSAria II and a panel including CD45RO, CCR7, CD25, CD127, CD95 and CD27 were used to sort naive, central memory, regulatory and stem cell-like memory CD4+ T cells. All sorted populations exceeded 95% purity. PBMCs were separated immediately by Lymphoprep density gradient centrifugation and were stained directly, without being cultured. To minimize batch effects, samples were stained and sorted in pairs, one healthy donor with one patient per experiment. This clone turned up a few times. There is no known antigen for this receptor. The record has no base qualities; no much larger clone is one base away. The entire isolated RNA was reverse transcribed using the High Capacity cDNA Reverse Transcription Kit, and thus expressed TCRB transcripts were sequenced. Naive, central memory and regulatory T cell samples underwent deep immunoSEQ sequencing, averaging about 3.57 million total reads per sample. Sorted cells were lysed in RLT buffer and RNA was extracted with DNase-treated RNeasy Micro or Mini kits, depending on cell number. Each cell subset was processed separately to prevent cross-contamination, with patient and healthy donor samples processed together. The immunoSEQ multiplex PCR was used to amplify TCRB sequences from cDNA, generating 87-bp fragments that spanned the CDR3 region. Amplicons were sequenced on the Illumina HiSeq platform. Processing in the source paper ran as follows. Synthetic template baselines were used to correct PCR bias computationally, reads within Hamming distance 2 were collapsed, and singletons that could not be merged were discarded. Reads were aligned against IMGT to assign V, D and J genes, CDR3 length and insertions or deletions at six rearrangement sites. Within each subset, clonotype counts were normalized to sorted cell number, and only after that were true diversity and Gini coefficients computed with the tcR R package. The overlap coefficient, calculated on TCRB nucleotide sequences, was used to quantify repertoire sharing. Out-of-frame TCRB sequences from naive cells were analyzed to stand in for the pre-selection repertoire. TCRdb took over this immuneACCESS table, retaining in-frame rearrangements with V and J assigned. Such tables are incomplete; in checked studies, under half of the missing clones stem from an unresolved V gene, and the remainder is unexplained. That table gives V, J and clone size, and the DNA gave D and trimming. The sample table records roughly 260,000 clones; approximately 11% of these occur just once. Around 0.015% of the sample is in the top ten clones.

The V and J ends are trimmed by 0 bases and 7 bases, leaving 7 bases between them. The CDR3 numbers 13 residues from cysteine through phenylalanine. Just CDR3 DNA is preserved here, 39 bases in frame from base 1. CDR1 and CDR2 are drawn from the germline V gene (reference sequence): GTSNPN, SVGIG. The chain is assembled from TRBV30 and TRBJ1-6; the D gene cannot be resolved reliably. The TCR sequence derives from a man younger than 45 with type 1 diabetes. Input material: naive CD4+ T cells from blood. Explained via the paper, the cell subset or site label denotes: true naive CD4+ T cells. This receptor carries the CDR3 CAWSVLRNSPLHF. The sequenced DNA is TGTGCCTGGAGTGTACTTCGGAATTCACCCCTCCACTTT. Reference TRBV30 and TRBJ1-6 genes cover what lies past the CDR3, so the full variable domain is SQTIHQWPATLVQPVGSPLSLECTVEGTSNPNLYWYRQAAGRGLQLLFYSVGIGQISSEVPQNLSASRPQDRQFILSSKKLLLSDSGFYLCAWSVLRNSPLHFGNGTRLTVT.